One sample yielded the 3 T cell receptor beta chains listed below, sequenced in a study of T cell responses to AZD1222 COVID-19 vaccine. Measured with immunoSEQ multiplex PCR; TCRdb has only the in-frame clones, and not every one. Of approximately 73,000 clones listed, nearly 85% were seen once; the top ten hold 2.5% to 3.5%. This material consisted of peripheral blood, taken on day 0 of AZD1222 vaccination. The receptors were sampled from an adult in good health.

This clone was counted between two and nine times. The chain employs TRBV5-1 and TRBJ2-7, with 9 bases identical to TRBD2. CDR1 and CDR2 (germline): SGHRS, YFSETQ. The J segment lost 6 bases and the V segment lost 0 bases, leaving 10 bases of the junction unmatched. The CDR3 sequence is 16 residues long. CDR3 bases: TGCGCCAGCAGCTTGGAAGGGGCGGGAGGGACAGCCGAGCAGTACTTC. Amino acid sequence: CASSLEGAGGTAEQYF.

This chain uses TRBV19 with TRBJ1-2, with TRBD1 identical over 7 bases. The germline gives CDR1 LNHDA, CDR2 SQIVND (reference sequence). The CDR3 spans 14 residues. The junction had 4 bases not matched to a gene; V was cut back by 5 bases and J by 1 base. This CDR3 reads CASSQGQLNYGYTF. The DNA for the CDR3 is TGTGCCAGTAGTCAGGGACAGCTTAACTATGGCTACACCTTC.

J is TRBJ2-7 and V is TRBV15, with D perhaps assigned TRBD1 or TRBD2 (5 bases each). The CDR3 spans 14 residues. Germline CDR1 LNHNV, CDR2 YYDKDF (reference sequence). Trimming left V 4 bases short and J 0 bases short, with 10 bases between. In nucleotides, the CDR3 is TGTGCCACCAGCAACCGGGACGGCTCCTACGAGCAGTACTTC. It is translated as CATSNRDGSYEQYF.